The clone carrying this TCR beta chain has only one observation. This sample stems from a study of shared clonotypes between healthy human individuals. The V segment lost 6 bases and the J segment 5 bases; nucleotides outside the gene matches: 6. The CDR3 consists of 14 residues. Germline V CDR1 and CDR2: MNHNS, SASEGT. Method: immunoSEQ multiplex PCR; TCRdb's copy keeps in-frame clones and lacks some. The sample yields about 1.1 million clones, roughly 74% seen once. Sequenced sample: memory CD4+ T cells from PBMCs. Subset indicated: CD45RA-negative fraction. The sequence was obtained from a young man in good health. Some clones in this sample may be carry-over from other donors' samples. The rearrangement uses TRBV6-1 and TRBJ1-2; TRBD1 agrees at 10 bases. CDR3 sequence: CASRRDRGEYGYTF. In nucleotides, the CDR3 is TGTGCCAGCAGGAGGGACAGGGGAGAGTATGGCTACACCTTC.